The present T cell receptor beta chain was sequenced within a study of cytomegalovirus exposure and HLA in healthy donors. Study-wide results and caveats: The authors later linked a missense DCLRE1C variant to TCR beta V- and J-gene trimming. The study had only CMV serostatus as immune exposure information. The study put 150 to 200 TCR beta chains on its list as cytomegalovirus-associated.

Both 60 Vbeta primers and 13 Jbeta primers went into the PCR. The authors' processing: It was a later analysis that counted 75 million to 90 million unique TCR beta chains, of which roughly 10 million were shared. Clones were read by immunoSEQ multiplex PCR, and TCRdb kept only the in-frame ones, dropping some. V and J calls and clone size are copied from that table; D and trimming were computed from the DNA. Among fewer than 250,000 clones listed, around 80% were seen once. Germline CDR1 is LNHNV and CDR2 is YYDKDF (reference sequence). The CDR3 consists of 15 residues. The J segment lost 4 bases and the V segment lost 5 bases, leaving 6 bases of the junction unmatched. This clone has a handful of counts. Its antigen is unknown.

The chain has TRBV15 and TRBJ1-3; TRBD1 aligns across 9 bases. The receptor was derived from a girl aged 2-10 years in good health and CMV-seronegative. Sequences were obtained from PBMCs. CDR3 sequence (DNA): TGTGCCACCAGCGTACAGGGGGCGCCCGGAAACACCATATATTTT. Encoded protein: CATSVQGAPGNTIYF.